These 21 T cell receptor beta chains were sequenced from one sample in a study of T-cell memory formation after mild COVID-19. MiXCR was run by TCRdb on the 5' RACE reads, yielding one entry per CDR3 protein. Among 500,000 to 550,000 distinct CDR3 sequences listed, about 20% were seen once. Sequenced material: PBMCs or a T cell subset sorted from them (not recorded which). All receptors derive from an adult woman who had mild COVID-19 (a few samples of this study predate the infection). Cell type and time point are not known.

This clonotype was counted many times. The rearrangement uses TRBV5-1 and TRBJ2-7; D assignment may be TRBD1 or TRBD2 (5 bases each). The CDR3 spans 14 residues. The ends were cut back, 1 base at V and 4 bases at J, with 12 bases in the middle. Germline V lookup: CDR1 SGHRS, CDR2 YFSETQ. The CDR3 here is CASSLSGTQYEQYF. For the CDR3, the DNA is TGCGCCAGCAGCTTGTCCGGGACGCAGTACGAGCAGTACTTC. Full variable domain (outside the CDR3, taken from reference TRBV5-1 and TRBJ2-7): KAGVTQTPRYLIKTRGQQVTLSCSPISGHRSVSWYQQTPGQGLQFLFEYFSETQRNKGNFPGRFSGRQFSNSRSEMNVSTLELGDSALYLCASSLSGTQYEQYFGPGTRLTVT.

The chain is built from TRBV7-9 and TRBJ2-7, with D perhaps TRBD2 (5 bases). Germline CDR1 SEHNR, CDR2 FQNEAQ (reference sequence). The CDR3 runs 13 residues. V was trimmed by 7 bases and J by 1 base, leaving 11 bases between them. The CDR3 coding sequence is TGTGCCAGCACCAGCGAGGGATCCTACGAGCAGTACTTC. This gives the protein CASTSEGSYEQYF.

This rearrangement joins TRBV12-3 or TRBV12-4 to TRBJ1-2; 10 positions agree with TRBD1. With 6 bases clipped from V and 6 bases from J, the junction kept 7 bases outside the gene matches. CDR3 length: 14 amino acids. DNA of the CDR3: TGTGCCAGCAGGCCTACGACAGGGGGCGATGGCTACACCTTC. Protein: CASRPTTGGDGYTF.

This clonotype was counted once. The chain couples TRBV9 to TRBJ1-1; D perhaps matches TRBD1 (6 bases). Germline CDR1 SGDLS, CDR2 YYNGEE. The CDR3 contains 14 residues. V was shortened by 6 bases and J by 4 bases, with 16 bases between the two germline ends. The CDR3 here is CASTLGGGTTEAFF. CDR3 DNA sequence: TGTGCCAGCACCCTAGGGGGGGGCACCACTGAAGCTTTCTTT.

This clonotype showed up just a few times. The chain joins TRBV27 to TRBJ1-1; TRBD1 aligns across 8 bases. The V segment lost 5 bases and the J segment 7 bases; nucleotides outside the gene matches: 12. Germline V gene data show CDR1 as MNHEY and CDR2 as SMNVEV (reference sequence). This CDR3 has 15 amino acids. The CDR3 DNA is TGTGCCAGCAGTCCTGACAGGGGCATTGAAGGTGAAGCTTTCTTT. Translated, it gives CASSPDRGIEGEAFF.

This clonotype was observed a few times. This sequence joins TRBV3-1 and TRBJ2-2, with 9 bases matching TRBD1. From germline, CDR1 is LGHDT and CDR2 YNNKEL (reference sequence). V lost 5 bases, J lost 7 bases, and 2 bases stayed unmatched. The length of the CDR3 is 13 residues. CDR3 sequence reads: CASSDRGYGELFF. Here the CDR3 DNA reads TGTGCCAGCAGCGACAGGGGGTACGGGGAGCTGTTTTTT.

This chain links TRBV7-6 with TRBJ1-5, with D perhaps TRBD1 (5 bases). Germline loops: CDR1 SGHVS, CDR2 FNYEAQ. Trimming pared 5 bases from V and 0 bases from J, leaving 29 bases between. This CDR3 region has 21 residues. The CDR3 DNA is TGTGCCAGCAGCCCAGGGAGGGCAGGGTCTGGGTTTCTCTATAGCAATCAGCCCCAGCATTTT. It translates to CASSPGRAGSGFLYSNQPQHF.

The sample holds a few counts of this clonotype. The chain links TRBV27 to TRBJ1-1; D call uncertain. Germline lookup yields CDR1 MNHEY and CDR2 SMNVEV (reference sequence). This CDR3 is 17 amino acids long. Trimming stripped 1 base from V and 0 bases from J, with 15 bases between. In DNA form, the CDR3 reads TGTGCCAGCAGTTTATACCCCACACAGATAATGAACACTGAAGCTTTCTTT. It encodes CASSLYPTQIMNTEAFF.

This clonotype was recorded at least ten times. The V and J genes are TRBV24-1 and TRBJ2-2, with D perhaps matching TRBD2 (5 bases). CDR1 is KGHDR and CDR2 is SFDVKD in the germline V gene. V was cut by 0 bases and J by 4 bases, with 8 bases left in between. This CDR3 has 15 amino acids. CDR3 sequence: CATSDLHRGTGELFF. In DNA, the CDR3 is TGTGCCACCAGTGATTTGCATCGGGGCACCGGGGAGCTGTTTTTT.

This clonotype was seen repeatedly, ten times or more. The chain uses TRBV2 and TRBJ2-3; 8 bases fit TRBD2. V lost 6 bases to trimming and J lost 1 base; unmatched junction nucleotides: 3. Germline V gives CDR1 SNHLY, CDR2 FYNNEI. This CDR3 spans 14 amino acids. CDR3 residues: CASSLRGGTDTQYF. The CDR3, as DNA: TGTGCCAGCAGCCTGCGGGGGGGCACAGATACGCAGTATTTT.

This clonotype has only a few counts. This rearrangement joins TRBV6-5 to TRBJ1-1; D gene ambiguous. Germline V gene data show CDR1 as MNHEY and CDR2 as SVGAGI. V lost 3 bases and J 4 bases, leaving 9 bases between the germline ends. CDR3 length equals 13 residues. In nucleotides, the CDR3 is TGTGCCAGCAGTTATGTTCGGGGCACTGAAGCTTTCTTT. It encodes CASSYVRGTEAFF.

This chain links TRBV24-1 with TRBJ2-1, with 11 bases lining up with TRBD2. V lost 2 bases and J lost 3; bases outside the gene matches: 5. The CDR3 spans 17 residues. Germline assignment: CDR1 KGHDR and CDR2 SFDVKD. The CDR3 DNA is TGTGCCACCAGTGATTCGGGACTAGCGGATCGCTACAATGAGCAGTTCTTC. It codes for CATSDSGLADRYNEQFF.

The chain joins TRBV12-3 or TRBV12-4 to TRBJ1-2; tentatively, D is TRBD1 (5 bases). Trimming stripped 5 bases from V and 3 bases from J, with 10 bases between. This CDR3 spans 13 amino acids. The CDR3 DNA reads TGTGCCAGCAGTACCGGGACGGACTATGGCTACACCTTC. It codes for CASSTGTDYGYTF.

The rearrangement uses TRBV7-9 and TRBJ1-5; 10 bases match TRBD1. The CDR3 loop spans 17 amino acids. CDR1 and CDR2 from the germline V gene are SEHNR and FQNEAQ (reference sequence). V was pared by 2 bases and J by 0 bases, with 4 bases of the junction left unmatched. The CDR3 sequence is CASSLYGTGVSNQPQHF. CDR3 DNA: TGTGCCAGCAGCTTATACGGGACAGGGGTTAGCAATCAGCCCCAGCATTTT.

The rearrangement joins TRBV12-3 or TRBV12-4 to TRBJ2-1; D uncertain. This CDR3 region has 10 residues. Trimming removed 1 base from V and 12 bases from J, with 4 bases in between. The CDR3 protein is CASSLGSQFF. In nucleotides, the CDR3 is TGTGCCAGCAGTTTAGGATCGCAGTTCTTC.

This clonotype was counted at least ten times. This sequence joins TRBV6-5 and TRBJ1-1; D unresolved. CDR3 length: 12 amino acids. The V gene lost 5 bases and the J gene lost 0 bases, with 4 bases spanning the gap. Germline lookup yields CDR1 MNHEY and CDR2 SVGAGI. For the CDR3, the DNA is TGTGCCAGCAGTCGGATGAACACTGAAGCTTTCTTT. Its translation is CASSRMNTEAFF.

There are a few counts of this clonotype. J is TRBJ1-2 and V is TRBV29-1, with D perhaps TRBD1 (6 bases). Germline loops: CDR1 SQVTM, CDR2 ANQGSEA. The CDR3 sequence is 12 residues long. Trimming removed 2 bases from V and 7 bases from J, with 11 bases in between. CDR3 sequence: CSVEPRGAGYTF. The CDR3 nucleotides read TGCAGCGTTGAACCCCGGGGGGCTGGCTACACCTTC.

There are a few counts of this clonotype. This chain links TRBV3-1 with TRBJ2-2, with 8 positions matching TRBD2. Germline loops: CDR1 LGHDT, CDR2 YNNKEL (reference sequence). The CDR3 is 16 amino acids. The ends lost 1 base at V and 0 bases at J; junction bases unmatched: 1. In DNA, the CDR3 is TGTGCCAGCAGCCAAGTAGCGGGGTCGAACACCGGGGAGCTGTTTTTT. It codes for CASSQVAGSNTGELFF.

This clonotype was observed a handful of times. This rearrangement joins TRBV12-3 or TRBV12-4 to TRBJ2-1; 9 bases fit TRBD2. CDR3 length: 13 amino acids. V was pared by 9 bases and J by 7 bases, with 7 bases of the junction left unmatched. This CDR3 is CASTRRGGNEQFF. The CDR3 bases are TGTGCCAGTACCCGGCGGGGGGGTAATGAGCAGTTCTTC.

The chain uses TRBV4-1 and TRBJ2-7; no firm D call. Germline V gene sequence: CDR1 MGHRA, CDR2 YSYEKL. Trimming shortened V by 1 base and J by 0 bases, and 16 bases separated the two germline ends. The CDR3 extends over 17 amino acids. The DNA for the CDR3 is TGCGCCAGCAGCCAAGGGGGTCTGGGCGGCCTCTCCTACGAGCAGTACTTC. Its translation: CASSQGGLGGLSYEQYF.

This clonotype was observed at least ten times. This chain uses TRBV20-1 with TRBJ2-1, with D perhaps being TRBD1 or TRBD2 (6 bases each). V shed 0 bases and J shed 15 bases, with 18 bases lying between them. The CDR3 length is 13 residues. Germline-derived CDR1 and CDR2 are DFQATT and SNEGSKA (reference sequence). CDR3 region: CSAREGGTPFRFF. CDR3 coding DNA: TGCAGTGCTAGAGAAGGGGGGACTCCTTTTCGGTTCTTC.